The rows below give T cell receptor beta chains drawn from one sample of a study of cytomegalovirus exposure and HLA in healthy donors. Sequenced by immunoSEQ multiplex PCR; TCRdb stores in-frame clones only, minus some. The sample gives more than 150,000 clones, about 82% of which show up once; about 1.5% is in the top ten. The sample taken for sequencing was PBMCs. The source is a man between 18 and 35 years old in good health and CMV-seronegative. Both conserved end residues are part of each CDR3. A D gene is named only where the DNA matches it firmly.

J gene,CDR3 length,D gene,V gene,CDR3 protein,CDR3 DNA
TRBJ2-1,15,TRBD2,TRBV29-1,CSVPGTSGDYNEQFF,TGCAGCGTCCCCGGGACTAGCGGCGACTACAATGAGCAGTTCTTC
TRBJ1-4,15,.,TRBV6-5,CASSPRRGRNEKLFF,TGTGCCAGCAGCCCCAGGAGGGGCCGCAATGAAAAACTGTTTTTT
TRBJ2-1,16,TRBD2,TRBV7-8,CASSSGLGLAGYEQFF,TGTGCCAGCAGCTCGGGCCTAGGACTAGCAGGCTATGAGCAGTTCTTC
TRBJ1-4,15,TRBD1,TRBV19,CASSTLRTGEEKLFF,TGCGCCAGTAGTACCCTTCGGACAGGGGAGGAAAAACTGTTTTTT
TRBJ2-5,12,.,TRBV6-6,CASSGQQETQYF,TGTGCCAGCAGTGGGCAGCAAGAGACCCAGTACTTC
TRBJ1-2,13,.,TRBV2,CASRDGRVWGYTF,TGTGCCAGCAGGGATGGGCGGGTCTGGGGCTACACCTTC
TRBJ2-1,11,.,TRBV28,CASSTYNEQFF,TGTGCCAGCAGCACCTACAATGAGCAGTTCTTC
TRBJ2-3,15,TRBD2,TRBV19,CASSIAGAGADTQYF,TGTGCCAGTAGTATAGCGGGAGCGGGGGCAGATACGCAGTATTTT
TRBJ2-1,15,.,TRBV19,CASSIALASYNEQFF,TGTGCCAGTAGTATAGCCCTAGCGTCCTACAATGAGCAGTTCTTC
TRBJ2-3,14,.,TRBV9,CASSRQQGTDTQYF,TGTGCCAGCAGTAGACAGCAGGGAACAGATACGCAGTATTTT
TRBJ1-6,15,.,TRBV19,CASSIDGTSNSPLHF,TGTGCCAGTAGTATAGATGGCACCTCTAATTCACCCCTCCACTTT
TRBJ2-3,20,TRBD2,TRBV28,CASTSFPSGRPLGRTDTQYF,TGTGCCAGCACCTCATTCCCCAGCGGGAGGCCCTTGGGGCGCACAGATACGCAGTATTTT
TRBJ2-5,13,.,TRBV25-1,CASSELAGETQYF,TGTGCCAGCAGTGAATTGGCGGGGGAGACCCAGTACTTC
TRBJ2-7,14,TRBD2,TRBV7-3,CASSSGLAGREQYF,TGTGCCAGCAGCTCGGGACTAGCGGGAAGAGAGCAGTACTTC
TRBJ2-1,11,TRBD2,TRBV19,CASRGGNEQFF,TGTGCCAGTAGGGGGGGGAATGAGCAGTTCTTC
TRBJ1-3,15,.,TRBV11-2,CASSFPKGSGNTIYF,TGTGCCAGCAGCTTCCCGAAGGGGTCTGGAAACACCATATATTTT
TRBJ2-7,15,.,TRBV2,CASSVQVDWLNEQYF,TGTGCCAGCAGTGTTCAGGTGGACTGGTTGAACGAGCAGTACTTC